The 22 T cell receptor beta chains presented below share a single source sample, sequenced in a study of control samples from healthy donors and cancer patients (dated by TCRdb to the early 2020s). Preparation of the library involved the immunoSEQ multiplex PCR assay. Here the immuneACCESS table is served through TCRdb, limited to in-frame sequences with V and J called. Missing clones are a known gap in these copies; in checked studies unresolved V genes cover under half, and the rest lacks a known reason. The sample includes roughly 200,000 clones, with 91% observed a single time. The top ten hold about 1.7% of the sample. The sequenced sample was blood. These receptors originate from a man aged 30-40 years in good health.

CDR3 residues: CASSQSYRSSYEQYF. The DNA for the CDR3 is TGTGCCAGCAGCCAATCTTACAGGAGCTCCTACGAGCAGTACTTC. This chain links TRBV3-1 (or the pseudogene TRBV3-2) with TRBJ2-7; D may be TRBD1 (5 bases). Germline CDR1 reads LGHDT; CDR2 reads YNNKEL (reference sequence). This CDR3 spans 15 amino acids. Between the trimmed V and J ends, which lost 2 bases and 0 bases, there was a span of 11 bases.

This chain's CDR3 is CASSEARAGTDTQYF. CDR3 DNA: TGTGCCAGCAGTGAAGCGCGGGCAGGGACAGATACGCAGTATTTT. The V and J genes are TRBV6-1 and TRBJ2-3, with D possibly being TRBD1 or TRBD2 (5 bases each). Trimming removed 0 bases from V and 3 bases from J, with 10 bases in between. Per germline, CDR1 MNHNS and CDR2 SASEGT. The CDR3 is 15 residues long.

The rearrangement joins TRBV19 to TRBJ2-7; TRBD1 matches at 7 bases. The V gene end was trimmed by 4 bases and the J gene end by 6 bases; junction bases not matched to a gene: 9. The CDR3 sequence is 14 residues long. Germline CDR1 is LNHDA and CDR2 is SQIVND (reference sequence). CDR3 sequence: CASSTSRDSGEQYF. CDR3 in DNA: TGTGCCAGTAGTACGTCCCGGGACAGTGGCGAGCAGTACTTC.

The CDR3 DNA reads as TGTGCCAGCAGCCAAGATCTAGGGTCCCAGAACACCGGGGAGCTGTTTTTT. Translating it yields CASSQDLGSQNTGELFF. The rearrangement uses TRBV4-2 and TRBJ2-2; D remains ambiguous. V lost 0 bases, J lost 1 base, and 12 bases lay in between. CDR1 is LGHNA, CDR2 YNFKEQ, per germline. CDR3 length equals 17 residues.

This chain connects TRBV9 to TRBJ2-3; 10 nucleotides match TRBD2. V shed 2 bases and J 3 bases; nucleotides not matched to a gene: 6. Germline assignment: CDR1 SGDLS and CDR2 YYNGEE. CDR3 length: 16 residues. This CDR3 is CASSVSGGAGTDTQYF. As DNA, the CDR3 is TGTGCCAGCAGCGTCAGCGGGGGGGCCGGTACAGATACGCAGTATTTT.

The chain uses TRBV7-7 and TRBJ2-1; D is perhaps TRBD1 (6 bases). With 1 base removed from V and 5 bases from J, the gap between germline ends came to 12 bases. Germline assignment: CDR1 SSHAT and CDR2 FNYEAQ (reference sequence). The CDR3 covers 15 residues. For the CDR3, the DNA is TGTGCCAGCAGCTTAGATGTGGGACACCACAATGAGCAGTTCTTC. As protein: CASSLDVGHHNEQFF.

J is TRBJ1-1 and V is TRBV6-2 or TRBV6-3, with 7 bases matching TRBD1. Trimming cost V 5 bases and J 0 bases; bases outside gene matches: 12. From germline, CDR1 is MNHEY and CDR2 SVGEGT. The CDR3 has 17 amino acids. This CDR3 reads CASSTGTGAIMNTEAFF. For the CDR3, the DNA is TGTGCCAGCAGTACCGGTACAGGGGCGATTATGAACACTGAAGCTTTCTTT.

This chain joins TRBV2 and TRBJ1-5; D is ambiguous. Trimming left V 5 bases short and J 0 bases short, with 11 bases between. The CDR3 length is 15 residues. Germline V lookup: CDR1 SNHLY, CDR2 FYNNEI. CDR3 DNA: TGTGCCAGCAGTAGAGATTTGAGTAGCAATCAGCCCCAGCATTTT. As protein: CASSRDLSSNQPQHF.

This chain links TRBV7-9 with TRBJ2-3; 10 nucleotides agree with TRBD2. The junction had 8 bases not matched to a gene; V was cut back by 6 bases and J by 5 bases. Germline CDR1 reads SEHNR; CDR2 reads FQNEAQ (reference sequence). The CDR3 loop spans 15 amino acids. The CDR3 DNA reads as TGTGCCAGCAGACGTACTAGCGGGGATTTAGATACGCAGTATTTT. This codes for CASRRTSGDLDTQYF.

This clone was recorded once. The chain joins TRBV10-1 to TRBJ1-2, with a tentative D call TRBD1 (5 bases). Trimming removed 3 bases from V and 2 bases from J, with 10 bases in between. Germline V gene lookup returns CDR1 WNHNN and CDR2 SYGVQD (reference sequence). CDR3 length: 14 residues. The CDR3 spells CASSDPGENYGYTF. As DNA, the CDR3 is TGCGCCAGCAGTGATCCGGGGGAGAACTATGGCTACACCTTC.

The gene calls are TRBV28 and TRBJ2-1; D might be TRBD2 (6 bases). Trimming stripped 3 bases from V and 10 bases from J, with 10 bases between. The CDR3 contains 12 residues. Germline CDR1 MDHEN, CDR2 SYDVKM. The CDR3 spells CASSFLAGEQFF. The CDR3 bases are TGTGCCAGCAGTTTTCTGGCGGGAGAGCAGTTCTTC.

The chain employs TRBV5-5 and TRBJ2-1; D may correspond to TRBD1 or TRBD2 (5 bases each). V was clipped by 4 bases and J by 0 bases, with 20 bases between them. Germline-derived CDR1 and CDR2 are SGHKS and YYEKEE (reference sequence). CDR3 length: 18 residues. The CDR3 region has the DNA TGTGCCAGCAGCATTACCGCGGTCGGGGCAACCTCCTACAATGAGCAGTTCTTC. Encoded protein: CASSITAVGATSYNEQFF.

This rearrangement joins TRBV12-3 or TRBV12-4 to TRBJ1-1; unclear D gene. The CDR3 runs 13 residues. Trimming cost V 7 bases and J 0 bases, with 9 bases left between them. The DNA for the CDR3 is TGTGCCAGCAAAAGGACTTTGAACACTGAAGCTTTCTTT. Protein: CASKRTLNTEAFF.

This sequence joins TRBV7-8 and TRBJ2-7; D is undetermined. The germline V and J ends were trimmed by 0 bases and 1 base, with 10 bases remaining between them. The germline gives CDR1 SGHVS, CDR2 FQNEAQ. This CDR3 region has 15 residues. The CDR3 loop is CASSLASGLSYEQYF. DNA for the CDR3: TGTGCCAGCAGCTTAGCTAGTGGGCTGTCCTACGAGCAGTACTTC.

CDR3 amino acids: CASSSYHRNTEAFF. CDR3 nucleotides: TGTGCCAGCAGTTCTTACCACAGAAACACTGAAGCTTTCTTT. The J gene is TRBJ1-1, the V gene TRBV6-5; D call uncertain. V was shortened by 4 bases and J by 2 bases, with 11 bases between the two germline ends. The V gene's germline CDR1 is MNHEY and CDR2 SVGAGI. CDR3 length: 14 residues.

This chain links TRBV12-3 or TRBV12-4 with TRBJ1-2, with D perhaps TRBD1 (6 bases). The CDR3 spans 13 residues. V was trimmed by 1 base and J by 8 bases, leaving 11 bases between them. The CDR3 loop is CASSLDRVRGYTF. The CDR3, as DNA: TGTGCCAGCAGTTTAGACAGGGTGCGGGGCTACACCTTC.

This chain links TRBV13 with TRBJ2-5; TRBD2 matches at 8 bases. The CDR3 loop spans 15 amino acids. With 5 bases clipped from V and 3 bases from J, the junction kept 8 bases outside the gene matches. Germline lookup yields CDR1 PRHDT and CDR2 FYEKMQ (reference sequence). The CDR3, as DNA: TGTGCCAGCAGCCTCCGGGGGGGGCTAAAAGAGACCCAGTACTTC. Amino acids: CASSLRGGLKETQYF.

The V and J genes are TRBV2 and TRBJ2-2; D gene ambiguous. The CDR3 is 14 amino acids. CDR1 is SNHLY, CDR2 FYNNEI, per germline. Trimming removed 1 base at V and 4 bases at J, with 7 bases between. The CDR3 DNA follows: TGTGCCAGCAGTGAAGTAGTATCCACCGGGGAGCTGTTTTTT. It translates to CASSEVVSTGELFF.

This chain's CDR3 is CSVVGSPSTDTQYF. DNA of the CDR3: TGCAGCGTTGTTGGTTCCCCCAGCACAGATACGCAGTATTTT. The chain employs TRBV29-1 and TRBJ2-3; D not resolved. The CDR3 extends over 14 amino acids. V was trimmed by 4 bases and J by 0 bases, leaving 11 bases between them. Germline lookup yields CDR1 SQVTM and CDR2 ANQGSEA.

CDR3 region: CAISEGGPSLSTDTQYF. In nucleotides, the CDR3 is TGTGCCATCAGTGAGGGCGGACCGAGCTTAAGCACAGATACGCAGTATTTT. The rearrangement uses TRBV10-3 and TRBJ2-3, with D hard to call. CDR1 and CDR2 (germline): ENHRY, SYGVKD. The CDR3 spans 17 residues. Trimming removed 2 bases from V and 0 bases from J, with 15 bases in between.

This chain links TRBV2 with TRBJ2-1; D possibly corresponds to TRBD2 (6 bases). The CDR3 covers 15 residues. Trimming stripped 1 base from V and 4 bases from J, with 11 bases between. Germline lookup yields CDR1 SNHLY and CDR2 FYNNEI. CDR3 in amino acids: CASSEGLARYNEQFF. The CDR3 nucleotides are TGTGCCAGCAGTGAAGGGCTAGCGCGGTACAATGAGCAGTTCTTC. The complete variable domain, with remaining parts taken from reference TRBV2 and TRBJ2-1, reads EPEVTQTPSHQVTQMGQEVILRCVPISNHLYFYWYRQILGQKVEFLVSFYNNEISEKSEIFDDQFSVERPDGSNFTLKIRSTKLEDSAMYFCASSEGLARYNEQFFGPGTRLTVL.

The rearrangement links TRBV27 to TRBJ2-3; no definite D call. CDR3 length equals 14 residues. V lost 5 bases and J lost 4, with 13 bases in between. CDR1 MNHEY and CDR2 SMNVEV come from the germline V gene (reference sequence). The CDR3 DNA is TGTGCCAGCAGTCCACACCCACGGGCAGATACGCAGTATTTT. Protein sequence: CASSPHPRADTQYF.